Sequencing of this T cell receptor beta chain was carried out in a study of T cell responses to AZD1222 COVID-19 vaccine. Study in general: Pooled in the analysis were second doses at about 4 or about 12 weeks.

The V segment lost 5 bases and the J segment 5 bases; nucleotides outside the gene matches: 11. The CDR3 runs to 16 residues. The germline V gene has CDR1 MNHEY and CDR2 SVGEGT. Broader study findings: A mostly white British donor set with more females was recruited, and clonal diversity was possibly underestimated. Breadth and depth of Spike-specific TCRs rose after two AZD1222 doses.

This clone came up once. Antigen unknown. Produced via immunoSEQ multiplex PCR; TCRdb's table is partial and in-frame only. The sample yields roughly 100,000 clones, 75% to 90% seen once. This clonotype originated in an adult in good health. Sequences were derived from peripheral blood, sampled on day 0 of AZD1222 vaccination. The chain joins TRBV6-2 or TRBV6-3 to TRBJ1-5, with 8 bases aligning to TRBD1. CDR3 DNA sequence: TGTGCCAGCAGTCGAGCCGGGACAGGCATTGATCAGCCCCAGCATTTT. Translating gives CASSRAGTGIDQPQHF.